The 4 T cell receptor beta chains in this list originate from one sample, sequenced in a study of T cell responses to AZD1222 COVID-19 vaccine (dated by TCRdb to the early 2020s). This sample's time point label indicates: baseline before first vaccination. The treatment or condition label for this specimen denotes: meningococcal conjugate vaccine given as trial control. The method behind the library was the immunoSEQ multiplex PCR assay. TCRdb mirrors the immuneACCESS table, restricted to in-frame sequences. Some clones are absent from its copies; in checked studies, under half trace to an unresolved V gene, and the reason for the others is unknown. In this sample the table shows 70,000 to 95,000 clones, roughly 90% of which occur a single time. The leading ten clones occupy roughly 5% of the sample. The sequences come from peripheral blood, collected on day 0 of MenACWY control vaccination. The origin of the receptors is an adult in good health.

This rearrangement joins TRBV18 to TRBJ2-2, with TRBD2 matching 12 bases. With V trimmed by 6 bases and J by 2 bases, 10 bases remained unmatched. The CDR3 runs to 18 residues. Germline CDR1 KGHSH, CDR2 LQKENI. The CDR3 region is CASSPPGLAGLNTGELFF. The DNA for the CDR3 is TGTGCCAGCTCGCCCCCCGGACTAGCGGGACTCAACACCGGGGAGCTGTTTTTT. Full variable domain (remainder filled in from reference TRBV18 and TRBJ2-2): NAGVMQNPRHLVRRRGQEARLRCSPMKGHSHVYWYRQLPEEGLKFMVYLQKENIIDESGMPKERFSAEFPKEGPSILRIQQVVRGDSAAYFCASSPPGLAGLNTGELFFGEGSRLTVL.

The J gene is TRBJ2-6, the V gene TRBV21-1; the tabulated D call, TRBD2, remains unverified against the DNA. TRBV21-1 counts as a pseudogene. This CDR3 region has 16 residues. The CDR3 here is CASSRRGGVGANVLTF. CDR3 coding DNA: TGTGCCAGCAGCAGAAGAGGAGGGGTTGGGGCCAACGTCCTGACTTTC.

The chain is built from TRBV9 and TRBJ1-1, with no clear D. Trimming cost V 3 bases and J 5 bases, with 26 bases left between them. The CDR3 sequence is 18 residues long. The germline V gene encodes CDR1 SGDLS and CDR2 YYNGEE. The CDR3 is CASSGSVFVDGKGTEAFF. The CDR3 region has the DNA TGTGCCAGCAGCGGTTCGGTTTTTGTAGACGGAAAGGGTACTGAAGCTTTCTTT.

The V and J genes are TRBV3-1 (or the pseudogene TRBV3-2) and TRBJ2-1; no clear D. Trimming removed 7 bases from V and 3 bases from J, with 19 bases in between. Germline loops: CDR1 LGHDT, CDR2 YNNKEL (reference sequence). The CDR3 runs 16 residues. The CDR3 sequence: CASTSSPAPGYNEQFF. The CDR3 nucleotides are TGTGCCAGCACCTCCTCTCCAGCGCCCGGCTACAATGAGCAGTTCTTC.